The 26 T cell receptor beta chains below all came from one sample that was sequenced in a study of CD8+CD57+ T cells in acquired aplastic anemia. The template used for profiling TCR beta VDJ and CDR3 was genomic DNA. MiXCR was run by TCRdb on the reads, yielding one entry per CDR3 protein. The table lists about 160,000 distinct CDR3 sequences, around 47% of them singletons. Previously, flow cytometry had revealed CD8+CD57+ cell expansion in the patients chosen for sequencing. Material: sorted CD4+, CD8+, or CD8+CD57+ T cells (not recorded which) from PBMCs. All receptors come from a human donor with aplastic anemia.

This clonotype was picked up many times. The rearrangement uses TRBV4-1 and TRBJ2-1, with D hard to call. V lost 1 base, J lost 5 bases, and 9 bases lay in between. The CDR3 spans 14 residues. Looked up from germline, CDR1 is MGHRA and CDR2 is YSYEKL. CDR3 loop: CASSQGGRNNEQFF. In nucleotides, the CDR3 is TGCGCCAGCAGCCAAGGAGGCAGAAACAATGAGCAGTTCTTC.

The rearrangement links TRBV29-1 to TRBJ2-3; D uncertain. CDR1 SQVTM and CDR2 ANQGSEA come from the germline V gene. The CDR3 runs 15 residues. V gave up 1 base and J gave up 0 bases, with 11 bases separating them. CDR3 DNA sequence: TGCAGCGTTGAAGTCCGGACCTCTAGCACAGATACGCAGTATTTT. It is translated as CSVEVRTSSTDTQYF.

This rearrangement joins TRBV29-1 to TRBJ1-2, with 8 bases lining up with TRBD1. The J segment lost 6 bases and the V segment lost 7 bases, leaving 7 bases of the junction unmatched. CDR1 is SQVTM, CDR2 ANQGSEA, per germline. CDR3 size: 12 residues. The CDR3 sequence is CSASGGNNGYTF. The CDR3, as DNA: TGCAGCGCGTCAGGGGGCAACAATGGCTACACCTTC.

On this clonotype: A much larger clone is a single base away; this may be a read error. The chain has TRBV6-2 or TRBV6-3 and TRBJ1-6; D is undetermined. Germline CDR1 and CDR2: MNHEY and SVGEGT. This CDR3 comprises 13 residues. The V end was cut by 5 bases, the J end by 5 bases, with 7 bases between. Written as DNA, the CDR3 is TGTGCCAGCAGTGACCGACATAATTCACCCCTCCACTTT. This translates into CASSDRHNSPLHF.

The J gene is TRBJ2-1, the V gene TRBV20-1; D call uncertain. The length of the CDR3 is 12 residues. Per the germline V gene, CDR1 is DFQATT and CDR2 is SNEGSKA (reference sequence). Deletions cut 6 bases from V and 5 bases from J, with 11 bases between. The CDR3 sequence: CSAPLRDNEQFF. Written as DNA, the CDR3 is TGCAGTGCCCCCCTAAGGGACAATGAGCAGTTCTTC.

There are many counts of this clonotype. The chain employs TRBV6-2 or TRBV6-3 and TRBJ1-4, with D possibly TRBD1 on 5 matching bases. This CDR3 region has 18 residues. The V gene lost 0 bases and the J gene lost 4 bases, with 18 bases spanning the gap. Germline V lookup: CDR1 MNHEY, CDR2 SVGEGT. CDR3 in amino acids: CASSYSFVERQGNEKLFF. The CDR3 DNA reads as TGTGCCAGCAGTTACTCCTTCGTTGAACGGCAGGGTAATGAAAAACTGTTTTTT.

This clonotype was observed many times. The chain recombines TRBV19 with TRBJ1-5; the match to TRBD1 covers 7 bases. Trimming at V came to 6 bases and at J to 0 bases, leaving 5 bases not matched to a gene. Germline V gene lookup returns CDR1 LNHDA and CDR2 SQIVND (reference sequence). The CDR3 totals 15 residues. CDR3 region: CASRPGQSSNQPQHF. The CDR3 bases are TGTGCCAGTAGACCGGGACAGAGTAGCAATCAGCCCCAGCATTTT. The entire variable domain, with the rest obtained from reference TRBV19 and TRBJ1-5, is as follows: DGGITQSPKYLFRKEGQNVTLSCEQNLNHDAMYWYRQDPGQGLRLIYYSQIVNDFQKGDIAEGYSVSREKKESFPLTVTSAQKNPTAFYLCASRPGQSSNQPQHFGDGTRLSIL.

The gene calls are TRBV19 and TRBJ1-5; 9 bases match TRBD1. The CDR3 runs to 16 residues. The junction had 11 bases not matched to a gene; V was cut back by 4 bases and J by 7 bases. Germline CDR1 is LNHDA and CDR2 is SQIVND (reference sequence). The DNA of the CDR3 is TGTGCCAGTAGTAGACCGGGACAGGGTGGAGTACAGCCCCAGCATTTT. It encodes CASSRPGQGGVQPQHF.

This clonotype was observed many times. This chain uses TRBV9 with TRBJ1-1; maybe TRBD1 (6 bases). Looked up from germline, CDR1 is SGDLS and CDR2 is YYNGEE. This CDR3 is 15 amino acids long. Deletions cut 7 bases from V and 0 bases from J, with 16 bases between. Written as DNA, the CDR3 is TGTGCCAGCGGAAGAACCGGGACATTGAACACTGAAGCTTTCTTT. Translated, it gives CASGRTGTLNTEAFF. Using reference TRBV9 and TRBJ1-1 for the parts outside the CDR3, the full variable domain is DSGVTQTPKHLITATGQRVTLRCSPRSGDLSVYWYQQSLDQGLQFLIQYYNGEERAKGNILERFSAQQFPDLHSELNLSSLELGDSALYFCASGRTGTLNTEAFFGQGTRLTVV.

The J gene is TRBJ2-2, the V gene TRBV15, with no clear D. This CDR3 spans 14 amino acids. Looked up from germline, CDR1 is LNHNV and CDR2 is YYDKDF (reference sequence). Deletions cut 5 bases from V and 3 bases from J, with 10 bases between. CDR3 protein: CATSPRYHTGELFF. The CDR3, as DNA: TGTGCCACCAGCCCCCGATATCACACCGGGGAGCTGTTTTTT.

The rearrangement joins TRBV11-2 to TRBJ1-1; no definite D call. Germline V gene data show CDR1 as SGHAT and CDR2 as FQNNGV. The CDR3 spans 13 residues. V was cut by 0 bases and J by 4 bases, with 6 bases left in between. The CDR3, as DNA: TGTGCCAGCAGCTTAGACCCGGGCACTGAAGCTTTCTTT. It encodes CASSLDPGTEAFF.

This clonotype has more than one count but fewer than ten. A read error may explain this, as a much larger clone is one base away. The chain carries TRBV4-2 and TRBJ2-7, with D maybe TRBD2 (6 bases). This CDR3 spans 16 amino acids. Looked up from germline, CDR1 is LGHNA and CDR2 is YNFKEQ. Here the CDR3 reads CASSPDRGFSSYEQHF. The CDR3 DNA reads TGTGCCAGCAGCCCCGATCGGGGGTTCAGCTCCTACGAGCAGCACTTC.

At least ten counts were recorded for this clonotype. The V gene is TRBV11-2, the J gene TRBJ2-2, with 12 bases fitting TRBD2. V lost 2 bases to trimming and J lost 6 bases; unmatched junction nucleotides: 4. The CDR3 is 16 amino acids. Germline V lookup: CDR1 SGHAT, CDR2 FQNNGV. CDR3 DNA sequence: TGTGCCAGCAGCTTAAATCTAGCGGGAGGGGCCGGGGAGCTGTTTTTT. Translated: CASSLNLAGGAGELFF.

The V call is TRBV7-2, the J call TRBJ2-5, with D tentatively TRBD1 or TRBD2 (6 bases each). Trimming removed 1 base at V and 6 bases at J, with 15 bases between. Germline V gene sequence: CDR1 SGHTA, CDR2 FQGNSA. The CDR3 runs to 15 residues. CDR3 nucleotide sequence: TGTGCCAGCAGCTTAGGAGGGGGGCAGCAAAAGACCCAGTACTTC. Its protein is CASSLGGGQQKTQYF.

The V and J genes are TRBV5-1 and TRBJ2-3, with 8 bases matching TRBD2. Germline lookup yields CDR1 SGHRS and CDR2 YFSETQ. This CDR3 is built from 15 residues. With V trimmed by 4 bases and J by 1 base, 5 bases remained unmatched. DNA for the CDR3: TGCGCCAGCAGCGGGGGACTAGGGGGCACAGATACGCAGTATTTT. This gives the protein CASSGGLGGTDTQYF.

This clonotype was seen a single time. CDR3 DNA: TGTGCCAGCAGTGATGGGGGCACAGATACGCAGTATTTT. It yields the protein CASSDGGTDTQYF. This sequence joins TRBV2 and TRBJ2-3, with D unresolved. CDR3 length equals 13 residues. Trimming removed 3 bases at V and 1 base at J, with 5 bases between. Germline lookup yields CDR1 SNHLY and CDR2 FYNNEI.

This clonotype was counted ten times or more. This chain links TRBV5-1 with TRBJ2-1; D unresolved. Germline assignment: CDR1 SGHRS and CDR2 YFSETQ. The CDR3 is 14 amino acids. Trimming stripped 4 bases from V and 6 bases from J, with 14 bases between. DNA for the CDR3: TGCGCCAGCAGCCCGGGCACAAAAGCCAATGAGCAGTTCTTC. Translation: CASSPGTKANEQFF.

This clonotype appeared many times. The rearrangement links TRBV19 to TRBJ2-5; 9 bases map to TRBD2. The length of the CDR3 is 17 residues. V shed 4 bases, J shed 3 bases, and the junction held 12 bases outside the gene matches. CDR1 and CDR2 from the germline V gene are LNHDA and SQIVND (reference sequence). The CDR3 is CASSTLLTSGSEETQYF. In DNA form, the CDR3 reads TGTGCCAGTAGTACGTTATTAACTAGCGGGTCAGAAGAGACCCAGTACTTC.

This clonotype has a count of ten or more. V usage is TRBV20-1 and J usage is TRBJ1-1, with a weak D call TRBD1 (5 bases). The CDR3 spans 14 residues. Germline V gives CDR1 DFQATT, CDR2 SNEGSKA (reference sequence). Trimming shortened V by 0 bases and J by 0 bases, and 8 bases separated the two germline ends. The CDR3, as DNA: TGCAGTGCTAGAGATGGGGCTGTGAACACTGAAGCTTTCTTT. It yields the protein CSARDGAVNTEAFF.

The genes are TRBV19 and TRBJ2-7; tentatively, D is TRBD1 (6 bases). From germline, CDR1 is LNHDA and CDR2 SQIVND (reference sequence). CDR3 size: 11 residues. Trimming removed 8 bases from V and 6 bases from J, with 11 bases in between. The DNA of the CDR3 is TGTGCCAGTCGGCAGGGGAGCGAGCAGTACTTC. Its protein product is CASRQGSEQYF. The complete variable domain, with remaining parts taken from reference TRBV19 and TRBJ2-7, reads DGGITQSPKYLFRKEGQNVTLSCEQNLNHDAMYWYRQDPGQGLRLIYYSQIVNDFQKGDIAEGYSVSREKKESFPLTVTSAQKNPTAFYLCASRQGSEQYFGPGTRLTVT.

V usage is TRBV25-1 and J usage is TRBJ1-2, with 10 bases identical to TRBD1. J lost 8 bases, V lost 1 base, and 4 bases had no gene match. CDR3 size: 14 residues. From germline, CDR1 is MGHDK and CDR2 SYGVNS. CDR3 amino acids: CASSEFGTGEGYTF. In DNA, the CDR3 is TGTGCCAGCAGTGAATTTGGGACAGGGGAGGGCTACACCTTC.

The chain couples TRBV6-1 to TRBJ1-2, with D possibly being TRBD1 (5 bases). This CDR3 comprises 16 residues. The germline gives CDR1 MNHNS, CDR2 SASEGT. Trimming left V 5 bases short and J 2 bases short, with 18 bases between. The CDR3 is CASSRWGSPENYGYTF. CDR3 DNA: TGTGCCAGCAGTCGGTGGGGCAGCCCTGAAAACTATGGCTACACCTTC.

The V call is TRBV2, the J call TRBJ1-1; D gene uncertain. From germline, CDR1 is SNHLY and CDR2 FYNNEI. There are 11 residues in the CDR3. The ends were cut back, 8 bases at V and 5 bases at J, with 9 bases in the middle. CDR3: CASGPVTEAFF. CDR3 coding DNA: TGTGCCAGCGGGCCCGTAACTGAAGCTTTCTTT.

The chain combines TRBV15 with TRBJ1-4, with D possibly matching TRBD1 (6 bases). CDR1 LNHNV and CDR2 YYDKDF come from the germline V gene (reference sequence). Trimming left V 3 bases short and J 4 bases short, with 9 bases between. This CDR3 is built from 14 residues. The CDR3 coding sequence is TGTGCCACCAGCAGGGACAGAGGTAATGAAAAACTGTTTTTT. Protein: CATSRDRGNEKLFF.

The chain employs TRBV6-5 and TRBJ2-5, with TRBD1 matching 7 bases. Germline V gene sequence: CDR1 MNHEY, CDR2 SVGAGI. V was clipped by 8 bases and J by 5 bases; unmatched bases: 5. The CDR3 covers 12 residues. CDR3 sequence: CASARGLETQYF. The CDR3 DNA follows: TGTGCCAGCGCGAGGGGGCTGGAGACCCAGTACTTC.

This clonotype occurred many times. The chain's CDR3 is CASSYPSRDRVVNTEAFF. As DNA, the CDR3 is TGTGCCAGCAGTTACCCGTCCCGGGACAGGGTGGTGAACACTGAAGCTTTCTTT. This chain links TRBV6-2 or TRBV6-3 with TRBJ1-1, with 9 bases aligning to TRBD1. Trimming cost V 2 bases and J 0 bases; bases outside gene matches: 10. The CDR3 has 18 amino acids. CDR1 is MNHEY, CDR2 SVGEGT, per germline.